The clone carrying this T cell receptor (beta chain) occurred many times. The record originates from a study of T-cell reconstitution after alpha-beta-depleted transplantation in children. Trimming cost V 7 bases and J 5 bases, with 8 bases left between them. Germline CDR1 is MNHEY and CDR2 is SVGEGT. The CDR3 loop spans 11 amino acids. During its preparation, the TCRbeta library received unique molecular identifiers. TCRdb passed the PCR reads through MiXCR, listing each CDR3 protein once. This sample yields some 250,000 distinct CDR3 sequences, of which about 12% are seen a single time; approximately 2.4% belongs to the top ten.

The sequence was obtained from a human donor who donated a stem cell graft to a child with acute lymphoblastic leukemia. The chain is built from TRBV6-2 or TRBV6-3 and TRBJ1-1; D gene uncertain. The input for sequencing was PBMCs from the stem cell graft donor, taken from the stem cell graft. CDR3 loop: CASTRGTEAFF. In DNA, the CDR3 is TGTGCCAGCACCCGGGGAACTGAAGCTTTCTTT.